A selection of T cell receptor beta chains follows, all from one sample in a study of beta chain features in type 1 diabetes. Here immunoSEQ multiplex PCR was the method, and the copy in TCRdb shows in-frame clones only, minus some. In the table there are around 170,000 clones, roughly 10% of which are singletons. Sequenced input: central memory CD4+ T cells from blood. These receptors all stem from a woman in her twenties or thirties with type 1 diabetes. CDR3s leave out the opening cysteine and the closing phenylalanine or tryptophan. The D gene is left open where the match is weak.

D gene,J gene,V gene,CDR3 protein
-,TRBJ2-3,TRBV7-9,ASSLVRDSLADTQY
-,TRBJ2-4,TRBV6-1,ASSPRDIQY
-,TRBJ2-3,TRBV21-1,ASSIVSAGDTQY
-,TRBJ1-1,TRBV5-1,ASSHGQSDGAF
TRBD2,TRBJ2-2,TRBV5-1,ASRTGTSSNTGELF
-,TRBJ1-2,TRBV19,ASSISADYGYT
TRBD2,TRBJ2-1,TRBV4-1,ASSQDPAGGSNEQF
TRBD2,TRBJ2-1,TRBV27,ASSLPSGGNNNEQF
-,TRBJ2-3,TRBV28,ASSPLAVRTDTQY
TRBD1,TRBJ1-5,TRBV19,ASSIVTTGDQPQH
-,TRBJ1-5,TRBV5-1,ASSLAGVQGQPQH
-,TRBJ1-2,TRBV4-3,ASSQVTLSSGYT
-,TRBJ2-4,TRBV11-2,ASSLVPGKNIQY
TRBD2,TRBJ2-3,TRBV4-1,ASSQVLAGPTDTQY
-,TRBJ1-5,TRBV6-1,ASELSGKIQPQH
TRBD1,TRBJ1-1,TRBV29-1,SVGQGEFEAF
-,TRBJ2-2,TRBV9,ASSVGNRDTGELF
-,TRBJ2-5,TRBV6-6,ASSYTPGGLGETQY
TRBD1,TRBJ1-1,TRBV6-1,ASSGQGPLEAF
TRBD2,TRBJ2-2,TRBV27,ASSERGASGELF
TRBD1,TRBJ1-1,TRBV6-1,ASSKDRMNTEAF
TRBD1,TRBJ1-2,TRBV29-1,SVDTGDGYT
TRBD2,TRBJ2-5,TRBV13,ASSSLAGGETQY
TRBD2,TRBJ2-5,TRBV28,ASNSPGLAAETQY
TRBD2,TRBJ2-7,TRBV7-3,ASSRLAGYEQY
TRBD1,TRBJ1-5,TRBV19,ASSPGQSNQPQH
-,TRBJ1-1,TRBV5-1,ASSWPKGGVNTEAF
-,TRBJ1-1,TRBV5-6,ASSPGPGVGEEAF
-,TRBJ1-1,TRBV28,ASSLSPRGHTEAF
TRBD2,TRBJ2-7,TRBV5-4,ASSAPLVGGANEQY
TRBD1,TRBJ2-7,TRBV28,ATITSGQTYEQY
TRBD2,TRBJ2-5,TRBV28,ASSTGGQETQY
-,TRBJ1-2,TRBV29-1,SVPKSGGETNYGYT
TRBD1,TRBJ2-7,TRBV7-9,ASSLRTGEVEQY
-,TRBJ1-2,TRBV7-9,ASSSLDSRSYGYT